The 21 T cell receptor beta chains presented below share a single source sample, sequenced in a study of early T cells in non-severe SARS-CoV-2 infection (dated by TCRdb to the early 2020s). To prepare the library, 5' RACE was applied. Sequencing was carried out with a NextSeq 500. TCRdb reworked the public reads: Q25 trimming with fastp, MiXCR clone assembly, productive beta chains retained. Rows matching on CDR3 protein sequence are summarized as one entry with the most common DNA and genes. Across this sample there are 30,000 to 45,000 distinct CDR3 sequences, with around 5.1% seen only once. The ten largest account for 4% to 5.5% of the sample. The starting material was whole blood, obtained at baseline. The origin of the receptors is an adult who was a healthcare worker with PCR-confirmed SARS-CoV-2 infection or an uninfected control (not recorded which).

This clonotype was observed at least ten times. This rearrangement joins TRBV11-3 to TRBJ2-2; 7 nucleotides match TRBD2. Germline values: CDR1 SGHNT, CDR2 YENEEA. The junction had 8 bases not matched to a gene; V was cut back by 2 bases and J by 2 bases. The CDR3 has 17 residues. CDR3 bases: TGTGCCAGCAGCTTAACCGGATTAGCGGGCAACACCGGGGAGCTGTTTTTT. Translated: CASSLTGLAGNTGELFF. Drawing the rest from reference TRBV11-3 and TRBJ2-2, the complete variable domain is EAGVVQSPRYKIIEKKQPVAFWCNPISGHNTLYWYLQNLGQGPELLIRYENEEAVDDSQLPKDRFSAERLKGVDSTLKIQPAELGDSAVYLCASSLTGLAGNTGELFFGEGSRLTVL.

This clonotype was seen ten or more times. This sequence joins TRBV28 and TRBJ2-4; a weak D match, TRBD1 (6 bases). The CDR3 is 16 residues long. Trimming shortened V by 7 bases and J by 2 bases, and 18 bases separated the two germline ends. Germline V gene lookup returns CDR1 MDHEN and CDR2 SYDVKM. In nucleotides, the CDR3 is TGTGCCAGCAAGATCCGCGGACAGACGACCAAAAACATTCAGTACTTC. This encodes CASKIRGQTTKNIQYF.

This clonotype was counted many times. The chain recombines TRBV29-1 with TRBJ2-3; a weak D match, TRBD2 (6 bases). Germline CDR1 is SQVTM and CDR2 is ANQGSEA. The CDR3 has 14 residues. The CDR3 loop reads CTTRGTVSTDTQYF. The CDR3 DNA sequence: TGCACCACCCGCGGGACCGTTTCCACAGATACGCAGTATTTT.

The table lists this clonotype with many counts. The V call is TRBV18, the J call TRBJ2-5; tentative D call: TRBD2 (5 bases). CDR3 length equals 15 residues. CDR1 is KGHSH, CDR2 LQKENI, per germline. V dropped 1 base and J dropped 4 bases, with 13 bases sitting between them. The CDR3 DNA sequence: TGTGCCAGCTCACCACGCAGTGCCAGCGGAGAGACCCAGTACTTC. Protein product: CASSPRSASGETQYF.

The sample holds many counts of this clonotype. The chain recombines TRBV7-2 with TRBJ2-7, with 7 bases fitting TRBD1. V shed 6 bases and J 2 bases; nucleotides not matched to a gene: 7. This CDR3 spans 14 amino acids. Germline-derived CDR1 and CDR2 are SGHTA and FQGNSA. For the CDR3, the DNA is TGTGCCAGCAGTCTTTCCGGACAGGCCTACGAGCAGTACTTC. Translation gives CASSLSGQAYEQYF.

This clonotype was detected many times. Here the CDR3 DNA reads TGTGCCAGCAGACCAGACAGGGGGCGAAACACCATATATTTT. As protein: CASRPDRGRNTIYF. This chain uses TRBV7-2 with TRBJ1-3; 10 positions match TRBD1. The germline V gene has CDR1 SGHTA and CDR2 FQGNSA. This CDR3 has 14 amino acids. The V and J ends lost 6 bases and 5 bases, in that order; junction bases with no gene match: 4.

Points on this clonotype: This sequence may be a read error, since a much larger clone differs from it by one base. The chain is built from TRBV29-1 and TRBJ1-1; D may be TRBD1 (6 bases). The CDR3 is made up of 12 amino acids. Germline lookup yields CDR1 SQVTM and CDR2 ANQGSEA. This CDR3 is CSVRRGHTVAFF. Written as DNA, the CDR3 is TGCAGCGTTCGCAGGGGCCACACTGTAGCTTTCTTT.

Many counts were recorded for this clonotype. The gene calls are TRBV6-5 and TRBJ1-3; no definite D call. This CDR3 region has 16 residues. Germline CDR1 is MNHEY and CDR2 is SVGAGI. V lost 5 bases and J 0 bases, leaving 14 bases between the germline ends. The CDR3 region is CASSTDDRYSGNTIYF. Written as DNA, the CDR3 is TGTGCCAGCAGTACCGACGACCGGTACTCTGGAAACACCATATATTTT.

Ten or more counts support this clonotype. The chain joins TRBV7-9 to TRBJ2-3, with 9 nucleotides matching TRBD2. V lost 3 bases, J lost 4 bases, and 11 bases stayed unmatched. The CDR3 is 17 amino acids. Germline V gene lookup returns CDR1 SEHNR and CDR2 FQNEAQ (reference sequence). CDR3 nucleotide sequence: TGTGCCAGCAGCTTGACGCGGGGGGGCCTCCCCGCAGATACGCAGTATTTT. This gives the protein CASSLTRGGLPADTQYF.

This clonotype was counted many times. The V call is TRBV30, the J call TRBJ2-7; D unresolved. Germline V gives CDR1 GTSNPN, CDR2 SVGIG (reference sequence). The CDR3 totals 13 residues. Trimming pared 1 base from V and 3 bases from J, leaving 10 bases between. The chain's CDR3 is CAWSGLGFYEQYF. The CDR3 coding sequence is TGTGCCTGGAGTGGACTGGGGTTCTACGAGCAGTACTTC.

This chain joins TRBV7-3 and TRBJ2-4, with 7 bases that match TRBD1. The germline V gene encodes CDR1 SGHTA and CDR2 FQGTGA. The CDR3 has 13 amino acids. V shed 1 base, J shed 7 bases, and the junction held 1 base outside the gene matches. The DNA of the CDR3 is TGTGCCAGCAGCTTAAAACAGGGGAACATTCAGTACTTC. Its translation is CASSLKQGNIQYF.

This clonotype was seen at least ten times. V is TRBV11-2 and J is TRBJ2-1; D is ambiguous. The germline gives CDR1 SGHAT, CDR2 FQNNGV. V was pared by 4 bases and J by 5 bases, with 21 bases between. This CDR3 spans 17 amino acids. The DNA of the CDR3 is TGTGCCAGCAGCTCTCCCCTTTTGAACAGCCTTAACAATGAGCAGTTCTTC. Protein: CASSSPLLNSLNNEQFF. The whole variable domain, remainder taken from reference TRBV11-2 and TRBJ2-1, is EAGVAQSPRYKIIEKRQSVAFWCNPISGHATLYWYQQILGQGPKLLIQFQNNGVVDDSQLPKDRFSAERLKGVDSTLKIQPAKLEDSAVYLCASSSPLLNSLNNEQFFGPGTRLTVL.

The chain is built from TRBV5-8 and TRBJ2-7; TRBD1 matches 9 bases. CDR3 size: 15 residues. V dropped 4 bases and J dropped 4; count of bases not matched to a gene: 9. Germline V CDR1 and CDR2: SGHTS, YDEGEE. CDR3 bases: TGTGCCAGCAGCACGGCCCGGGGGACAGGGTACGAGCAGTACTTC. Its translation: CASSTARGTGYEQYF.

This clonotype was observed many times. This chain links TRBV12-3 or TRBV12-4 with TRBJ2-5; no definite D call. The CDR3 totals 13 residues. The ends were cut back, 1 base at V and 1 base at J, with 4 bases in the middle. DNA of the CDR3: TGTGCCAGCAGTTTAGTCGGCCAAGAGACCCAGTACTTC. Residues: CASSLVGQETQYF.

This clonotype was counted only a few times. The chain couples TRBV7-2 to TRBJ2-3; tentatively, D is TRBD2 (5 bases). Germline lookup yields CDR1 SGHTA and CDR2 FQGNSA. Trimming stripped 5 bases from V and 5 bases from J, with 17 bases between. This CDR3 contains 15 residues. CDR3 nucleotides: TGTGCCAGCAGCCAAAGGACTGCCCGGCGAGATACGCAGTATTTT. It is translated as CASSQRTARRDTQYF.

This clonotype has at least ten counts. This chain joins TRBV4-2 and TRBJ1-4, with TRBD1 matching 9 bases. From germline, CDR1 is LGHNA and CDR2 YNFKEQ. The CDR3 is made up of 15 amino acids. V lost 4 bases, J lost 5 bases, and 5 bases stayed unmatched. The CDR3 protein is CASSLRTGENEKLFF. The CDR3 bases are TGTGCCAGCAGCCTCCGGACAGGGGAGAATGAAAAACTGTTTTTT.

This clonotype has a count of ten or more. This rearrangement joins TRBV29-1 to TRBJ1-5; 7 bases agree with TRBD1. CDR1 and CDR2 (germline): SQVTM, ANQGSEA. V lost 3 bases to trimming and J lost 2 bases; unmatched junction nucleotides: 1. CDR3 length equals 13 residues. The CDR3 loop is CSVDQGGNQPQHF. The CDR3 region has the DNA TGCAGCGTTGATCAGGGGGGCAATCAGCCCCAGCATTTT.

This chain connects TRBV11-1 to TRBJ2-1, with D perhaps assigned TRBD1 or TRBD2 (5 bases each). Germline lookup yields CDR1 SGHAT and CDR2 FQDESV (reference sequence). Trimming took off 5 bases at V and 6 bases at J, with 26 bases between the two ends. The CDR3 has 18 amino acids. Here the CDR3 reads CASSVPGPNLPFFNEQFF. In nucleotides, the CDR3 is TGTGCCAGCAGCGTTCCGGGACCAAACCTCCCCTTCTTCAATGAGCAGTTCTTC.

This clonotype occurred a few times. J is TRBJ2-1 and V is TRBV6-6; D is possibly TRBD1 or TRBD2 (5 bases each). The CDR3 length is 13 residues. CDR1 MNHNY and CDR2 SVGAGI come from the germline V gene (reference sequence). V lost 6 bases to trimming and J lost 9 bases, with 15 bases between them. CDR3 DNA: TGTGCCAGCAGCCTAAACGATGGGGGTGAGCAGTTCTTC. Its protein is CASSLNDGGEQFF.

This clonotype was picked up many times. The chain carries TRBV7-8 and TRBJ1-2; TRBD1 might be the D (5 bases). This CDR3 has 15 amino acids. CDR1 is SGHVS and CDR2 is FQNEAQ in the germline V gene. Trimming cost V 1 base and J 4 bases, with 13 bases left between them. CDR3 residues: CASSLDVRVVYGYTF. The CDR3 DNA follows: TGTGCCAGCAGCTTAGATGTCAGGGTTGTCTATGGCTACACCTTC.

As for this clonotype: A much larger clone differs from this one at a single base, so this may be a read error. The chain links TRBV15 to TRBJ2-7; 8 positions agree with TRBD1. This CDR3 comprises 15 residues. With V trimmed by 2 bases and J by 5 bases, 8 bases remained unmatched. Germline V gives CDR1 LNHNV, CDR2 YYDKDF (reference sequence). The CDR3 loop reads CATSRSRHRGDEQYF. The CDR3 DNA follows: TGTGCCACCAGCAGATCCCGGCACAGGGGGGACGAGCAGTACTTC.